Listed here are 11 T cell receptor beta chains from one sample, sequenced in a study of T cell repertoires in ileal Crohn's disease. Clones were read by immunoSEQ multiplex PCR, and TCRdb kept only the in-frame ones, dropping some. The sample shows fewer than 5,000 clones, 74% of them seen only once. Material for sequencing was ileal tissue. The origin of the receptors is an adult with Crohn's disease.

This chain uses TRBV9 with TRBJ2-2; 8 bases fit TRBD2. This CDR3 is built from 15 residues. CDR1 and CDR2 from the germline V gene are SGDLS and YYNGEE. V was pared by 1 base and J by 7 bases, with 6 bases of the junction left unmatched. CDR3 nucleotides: TGTGCCAGCAGCGTAAATCTACGGGGGGGCGGGGAGCTGTTTTTT. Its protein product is CASSVNLRGGGELFF.

CDR3 coding DNA: TGTGCCAGCAGTTTATTGGGAGGGGGCACTGAAGCTTTCTTT. Translating it yields CASSLLGGGTEAFF. The rearrangement joins TRBV27 to TRBJ1-1; possible D gene TRBD1, 6 bases. V lost 1 base and J 4 bases, leaving 10 bases between the germline ends. Germline values: CDR1 MNHEY, CDR2 SMNVEV (reference sequence). The CDR3 is made up of 14 amino acids.

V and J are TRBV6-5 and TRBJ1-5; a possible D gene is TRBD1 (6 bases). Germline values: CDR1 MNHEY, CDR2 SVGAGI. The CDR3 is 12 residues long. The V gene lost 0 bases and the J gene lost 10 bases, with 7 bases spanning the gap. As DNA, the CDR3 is TGTGCCAGCAGTTACTCACAGGGTCCCCAGCATTTT. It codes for CASSYSQGPQHF.

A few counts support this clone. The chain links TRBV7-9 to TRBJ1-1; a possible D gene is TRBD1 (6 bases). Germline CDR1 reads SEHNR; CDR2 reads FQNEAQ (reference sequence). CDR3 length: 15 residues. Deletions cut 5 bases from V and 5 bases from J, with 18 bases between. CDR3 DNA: TGTGCCAGCAGCCCCCCCAGGGGAGCGGGGACTGAAGCTTTCTTT. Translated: CASSPPRGAGTEAFF.

The CDR3 is CASSNRGNQPQHF. Written as DNA, the CDR3 is TGTGCCAGTAGTAACAGGGGCAATCAGCCCCAGCATTTT. This chain links TRBV19 with TRBJ1-5; tentatively, D is TRBD1 (6 bases). With 4 bases removed from V and 2 bases from J, the gap between germline ends came to 6 bases. The CDR3 has 13 residues. Germline-derived CDR1 and CDR2 are LNHDA and SQIVND (reference sequence). The complete variable domain, with remaining parts taken from reference TRBV19 and TRBJ1-5, reads DGGITQSPKYLFRKEGQNVTLSCEQNLNHDAMYWYRQDPGQGLRLIYYSQIVNDFQKGDIAEGYSVSREKKESFPLTVTSAQKNPTAFYLCASSNRGNQPQHFGDGTRLSIL.

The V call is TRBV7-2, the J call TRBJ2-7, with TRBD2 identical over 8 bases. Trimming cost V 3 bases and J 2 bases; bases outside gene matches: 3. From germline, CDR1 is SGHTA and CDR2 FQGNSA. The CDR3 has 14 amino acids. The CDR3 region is CASSFSGVAYEQYF. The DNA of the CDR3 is TGTGCCAGCAGCTTTAGCGGGGTAGCCTACGAGCAGTACTTC.

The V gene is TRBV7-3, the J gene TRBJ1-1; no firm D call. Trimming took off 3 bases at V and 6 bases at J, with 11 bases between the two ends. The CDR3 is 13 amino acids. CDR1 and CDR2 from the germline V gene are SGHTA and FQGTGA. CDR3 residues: CASSLERTSEAFF. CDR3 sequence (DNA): TGTGCCAGCAGCTTGGAGCGAACCTCTGAAGCTTTCTTT.

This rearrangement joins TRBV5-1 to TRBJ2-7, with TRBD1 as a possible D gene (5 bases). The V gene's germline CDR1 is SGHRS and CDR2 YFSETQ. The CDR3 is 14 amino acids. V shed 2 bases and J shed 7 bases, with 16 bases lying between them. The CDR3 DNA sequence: TGCGCCAGCAGCTTCGGACACGGGCGGCTGGAGCAGTACTTC. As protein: CASSFGHGRLEQYF.

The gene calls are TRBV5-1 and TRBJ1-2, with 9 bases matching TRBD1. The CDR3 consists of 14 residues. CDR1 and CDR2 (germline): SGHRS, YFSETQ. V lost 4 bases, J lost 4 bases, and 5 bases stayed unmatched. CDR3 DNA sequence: TGCGCCAGCAGCGGGAAGACAGGGGGCTATGGCTACACCTTC. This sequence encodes CASSGKTGGYGYTF.

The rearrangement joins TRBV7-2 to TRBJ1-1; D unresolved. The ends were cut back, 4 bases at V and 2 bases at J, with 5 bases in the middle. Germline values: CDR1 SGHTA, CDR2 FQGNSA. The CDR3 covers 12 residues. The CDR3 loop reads CASSSYNTEAFF. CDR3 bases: TGTGCCAGCAGCTCCTATAACACTGAAGCTTTCTTT.

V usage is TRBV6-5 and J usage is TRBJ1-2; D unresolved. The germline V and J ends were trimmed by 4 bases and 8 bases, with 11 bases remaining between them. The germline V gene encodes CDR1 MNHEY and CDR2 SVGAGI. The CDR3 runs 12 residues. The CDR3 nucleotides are TGTGCCAGCAGTTCTGGGCGTGGGGGCTACACCTTC. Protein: CASSSGRGGYTF.